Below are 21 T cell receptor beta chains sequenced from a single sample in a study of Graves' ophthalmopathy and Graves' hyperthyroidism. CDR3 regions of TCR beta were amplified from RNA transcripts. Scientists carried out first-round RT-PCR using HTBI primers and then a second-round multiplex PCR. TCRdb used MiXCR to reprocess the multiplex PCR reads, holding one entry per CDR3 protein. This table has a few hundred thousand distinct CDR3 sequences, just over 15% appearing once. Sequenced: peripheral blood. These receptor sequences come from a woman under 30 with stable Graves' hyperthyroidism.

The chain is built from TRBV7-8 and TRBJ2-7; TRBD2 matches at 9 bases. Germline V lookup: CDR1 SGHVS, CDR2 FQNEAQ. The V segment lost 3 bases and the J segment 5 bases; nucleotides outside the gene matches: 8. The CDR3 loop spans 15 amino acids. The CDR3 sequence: CASSFRLAGYNEQYF. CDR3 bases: TGTGCCAGCAGCTTTCGGCTAGCGGGGTACAACGAGCAGTACTTC. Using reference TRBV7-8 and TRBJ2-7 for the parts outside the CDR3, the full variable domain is GAGVSQSPRYKVAKRGQDVALRCDPISGHVSLFWYQQALGQGPEFLTYFQNEAQLDKSGLPSDRFFAERPEGSVSTLKIQRTQQEDSAVYLCASSFRLAGYNEQYFGPGTRLTVT.

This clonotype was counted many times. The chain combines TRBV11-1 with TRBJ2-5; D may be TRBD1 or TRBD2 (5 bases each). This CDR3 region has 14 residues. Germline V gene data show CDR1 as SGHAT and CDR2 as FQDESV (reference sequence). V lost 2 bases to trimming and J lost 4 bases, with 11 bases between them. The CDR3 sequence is CASSLRDVRETQYF. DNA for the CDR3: TGTGCCAGCAGCTTACGGGACGTCCGAGAGACCCAGTACTTC.

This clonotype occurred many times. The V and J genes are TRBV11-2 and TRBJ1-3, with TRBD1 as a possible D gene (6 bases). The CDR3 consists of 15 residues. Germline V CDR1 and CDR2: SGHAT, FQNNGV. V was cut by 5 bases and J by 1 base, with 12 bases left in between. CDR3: CASSVARGSGNTIYF. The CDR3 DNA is TGTGCCAGCAGCGTTGCTAGGGGGTCTGGAAACACCATATATTTT.

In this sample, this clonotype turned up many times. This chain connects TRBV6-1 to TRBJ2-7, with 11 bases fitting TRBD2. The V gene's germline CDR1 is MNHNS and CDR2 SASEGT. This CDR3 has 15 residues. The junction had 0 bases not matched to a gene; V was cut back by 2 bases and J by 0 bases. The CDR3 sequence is CASSELAGGSYEQYF. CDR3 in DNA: TGTGCCAGCAGTGAACTAGCGGGGGGCTCCTACGAGCAGTACTTC.

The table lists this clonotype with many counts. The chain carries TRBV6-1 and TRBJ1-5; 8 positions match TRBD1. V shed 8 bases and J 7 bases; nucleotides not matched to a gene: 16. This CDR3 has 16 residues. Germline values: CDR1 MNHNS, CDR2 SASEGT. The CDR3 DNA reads TGTGCCAGCGAGGAAAGATACAGGGGGATTGGCCAGCCCCAGCATTTT. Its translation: CASEERYRGIGQPQHF.

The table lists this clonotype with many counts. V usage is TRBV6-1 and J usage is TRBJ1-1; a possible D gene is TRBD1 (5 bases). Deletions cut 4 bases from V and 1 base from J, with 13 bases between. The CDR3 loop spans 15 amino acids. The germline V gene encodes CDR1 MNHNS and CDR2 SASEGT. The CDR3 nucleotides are TGTGCCAGCAGTGCTTCCAGGGTGTCGAACACTGAAGCTTTCTTT. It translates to CASSASRVSNTEAFF.

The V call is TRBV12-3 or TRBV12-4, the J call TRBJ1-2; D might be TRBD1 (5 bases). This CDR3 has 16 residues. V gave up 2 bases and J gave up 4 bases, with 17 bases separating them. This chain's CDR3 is CASSLPDRLPSYGYTF. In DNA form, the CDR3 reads TGTGCCAGCAGTTTACCCGACAGACTTCCCTCCTATGGCTACACCTTC.

CDR3 residues: CASSLYGQEQYF. The CDR3 nucleotides are TGTGCCAGCAGTTTGTACGGCCAAGAGCAGTACTTC. This chain links TRBV27 with TRBJ2-7, with D unclear. V was cut by 3 bases and J by 7 bases, with 10 bases left in between. This CDR3 is built from 12 residues. The germline CDR1 and CDR2 sequences are MNHEY and SMNVEV (reference sequence).

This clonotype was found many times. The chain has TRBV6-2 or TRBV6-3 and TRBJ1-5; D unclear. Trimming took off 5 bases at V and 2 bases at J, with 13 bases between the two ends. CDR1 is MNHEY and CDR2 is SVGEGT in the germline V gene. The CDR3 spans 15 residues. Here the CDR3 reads CASSPLLLGNQPQHF. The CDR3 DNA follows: TGTGCCAGCAGTCCACTTCTACTTGGCAATCAGCCCCAGCATTTT.

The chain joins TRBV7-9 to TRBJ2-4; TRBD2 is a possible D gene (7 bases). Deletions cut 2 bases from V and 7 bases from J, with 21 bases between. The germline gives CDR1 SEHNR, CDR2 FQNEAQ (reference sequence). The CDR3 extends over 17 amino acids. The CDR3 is CASSLRDPGGLGNIQYF. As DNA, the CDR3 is TGTGCCAGCAGCTTACGAGATCCGGGGGGCCTAGGGAACATTCAGTACTTC.

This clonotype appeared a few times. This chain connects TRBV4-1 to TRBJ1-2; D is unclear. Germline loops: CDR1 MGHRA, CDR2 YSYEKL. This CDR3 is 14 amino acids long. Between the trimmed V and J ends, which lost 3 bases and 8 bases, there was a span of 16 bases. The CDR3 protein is CASSQALGFGGYTF. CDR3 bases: TGCGCCAGCAGCCAGGCATTGGGATTTGGAGGCTACACCTTC.

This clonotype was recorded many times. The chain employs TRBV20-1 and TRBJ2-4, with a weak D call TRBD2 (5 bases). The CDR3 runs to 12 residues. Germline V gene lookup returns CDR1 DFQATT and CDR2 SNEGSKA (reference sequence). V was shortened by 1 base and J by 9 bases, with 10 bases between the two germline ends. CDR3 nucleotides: TGCAGTGCTAGAGCCCCTGAGGGCATTCAGTACTTC. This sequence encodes CSARAPEGIQYF.

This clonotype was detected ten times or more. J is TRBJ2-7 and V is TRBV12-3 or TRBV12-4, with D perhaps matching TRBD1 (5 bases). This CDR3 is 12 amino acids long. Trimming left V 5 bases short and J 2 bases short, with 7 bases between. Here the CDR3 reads CASSIRAYEQYF. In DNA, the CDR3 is TGTGCCAGCAGTATCAGGGCCTACGAGCAGTACTTC.

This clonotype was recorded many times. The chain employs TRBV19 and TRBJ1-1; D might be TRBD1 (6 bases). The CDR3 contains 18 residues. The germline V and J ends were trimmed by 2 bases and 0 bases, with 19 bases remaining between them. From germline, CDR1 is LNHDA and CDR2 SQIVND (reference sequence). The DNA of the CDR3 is TGTGCCAGTAGTATATATCCTACAGGGCCCGGCTTGAACACTGAAGCTTTCTTT. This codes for CASSIYPTGPGLNTEAFF.

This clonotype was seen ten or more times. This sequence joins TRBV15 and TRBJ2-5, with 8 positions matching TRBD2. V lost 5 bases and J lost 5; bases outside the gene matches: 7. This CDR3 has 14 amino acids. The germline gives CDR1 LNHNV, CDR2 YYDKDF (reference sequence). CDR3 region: CATSPQGGGETQYF. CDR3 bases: TGTGCCACCAGCCCTCAGGGCGGGGGGGAGACCCAGTACTTC.

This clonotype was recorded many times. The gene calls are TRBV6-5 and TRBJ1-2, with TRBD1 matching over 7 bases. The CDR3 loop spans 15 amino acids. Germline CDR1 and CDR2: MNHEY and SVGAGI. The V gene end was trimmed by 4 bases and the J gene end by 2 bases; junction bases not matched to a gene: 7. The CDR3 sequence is CASSSYRGDNYGYTF. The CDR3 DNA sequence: TGTGCCAGCAGTTCATACAGGGGAGACAACTATGGCTACACCTTC.

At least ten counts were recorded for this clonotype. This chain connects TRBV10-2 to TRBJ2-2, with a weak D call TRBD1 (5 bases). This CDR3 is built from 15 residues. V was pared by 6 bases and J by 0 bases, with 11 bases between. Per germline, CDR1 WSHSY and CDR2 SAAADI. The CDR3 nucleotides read TGCGCCAGCAGGATGACAGCCTCGAACACCGGGGAGCTGTTTTTT. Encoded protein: CASRMTASNTGELFF.

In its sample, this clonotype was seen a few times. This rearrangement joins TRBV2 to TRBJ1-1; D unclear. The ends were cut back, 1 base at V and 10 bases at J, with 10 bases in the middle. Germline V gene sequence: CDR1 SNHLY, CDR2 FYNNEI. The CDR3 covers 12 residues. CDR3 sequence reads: CASSEGHLGAFF. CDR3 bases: TGTGCCAGCAGTGAAGGCCACCTTGGAGCTTTCTTT.

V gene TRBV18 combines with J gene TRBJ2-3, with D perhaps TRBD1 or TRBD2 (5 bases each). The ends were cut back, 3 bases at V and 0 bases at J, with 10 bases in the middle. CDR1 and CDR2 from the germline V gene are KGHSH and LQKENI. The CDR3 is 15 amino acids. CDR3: CASSPRGMSTDTQYF. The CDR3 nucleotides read TGTGCCAGCTCACCGAGGGGCATGAGCACAGATACGCAGTATTTT.

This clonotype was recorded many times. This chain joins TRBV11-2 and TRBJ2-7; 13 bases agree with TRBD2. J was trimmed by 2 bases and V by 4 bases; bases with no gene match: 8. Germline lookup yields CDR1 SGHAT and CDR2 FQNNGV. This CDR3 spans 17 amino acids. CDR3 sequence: CASSSGLAGAATYEQYF. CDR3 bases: TGTGCCAGCAGCTCCGGACTAGCGGGGGCCGCCACCTACGAGCAGTACTTC.

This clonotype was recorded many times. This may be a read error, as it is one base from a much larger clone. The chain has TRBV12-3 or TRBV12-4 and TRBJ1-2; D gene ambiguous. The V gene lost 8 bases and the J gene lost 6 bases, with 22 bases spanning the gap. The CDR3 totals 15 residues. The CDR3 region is CASGPALAFRDGYTF. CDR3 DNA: TGTGCCAGCGGCCCCGCTTTAGCCTTTAGAGATGGCTACACCTTC.